This is a list of T cell receptor beta chains from one sample in a study of blood T cells in healthy people across ages. TCRdb re-called the 5' RACE reads through MiXCR, storing one row per CDR3 protein. Of about 770,000 distinct CDR3 sequences in the sample, approximately 44% are singletons; the top ten hold approximately 19%. The sequenced sample consisted of blood. The receptors stem from a man aged 55 to 69 in good health. The CDR3 runs from the conserved cysteine through the conserved F or W. D genes are given only for firm matches.

. | 14 | TRBV20-1 | CSVADGSFYNEQFF
. | 14 | TRBV20-1 | CSARGDPSTDTQYF
. | 13 | TRBV6-2/TRBV6-3 | CASSRKAGGTQYF
. | 17 | TRBV14 | CASSQEGGLAGRNEQFF
. | 11 | TRBV6-1 | CASNQFYEQYF
TRBD2 | 12 | TRBV2 | CAMRGDTDTQYF
. | 16 | TRBV4-2 | CASSQLIGQGNEKLFF
TRBD1 | 17 | TRBV7-2 | CASSLVGVGTGRETQYF
. | 13 | TRBV30 | CACRDTGGYGYTF
. | 15 | TRBV20-1 | CSASPTTSSPYGYTF
. | 16 | TRBV6-1 | CASSETRAFSNQPQHF
TRBD1 | 13 | TRBV2 | CASSSQGLNEQYF
TRBD2 | 16 | TRBV6-2/TRBV6-3 | CASIAGAHHSTDTQYF
. | 15 | TRBV5-1 | CASSDSLSSYNEQFF
. | 14 | TRBV7-2 | CASSLDPGFGEQYF
. | 14 | TRBV2 | CASSEPILSYEQYF
. | 16 | TRBV7-2 | CASSSLTDSYNSPLHF
. | 14 | TRBV10-3 | CAIRDQASSYEQYF
. | 13 | TRBV20-1 | CSALKENQETQYF
. | 14 | TRBV7-2 | CASSFGGRKETQYF
. | 16 | TRBV6-5 | CASRRDSYQGTGELFF
TRBD1 | 15 | TRBV6-2/TRBV6-3 | CASGGTGYTKETQYF
. | 14 | TRBV10-2 | CATGVGRSTDTQYF
. | 14 | TRBV6-2/TRBV6-3 | CASSSHQKNTEAFF
TRBD1 | 17 | TRBV6-2/TRBV6-3 | CASSHRGSTSALRGYTF
. | 12 | TRBV21-1 | CASSIFYNEQFF
TRBD2 | 15 | TRBV12-3/TRBV12-4 | CASRGWGGDKNIQYF
TRBD2 | 14 | TRBV30 | CAWSAWAGGREQFF
. | 14 | TRBV28 | CASRGGGNRDIQYF
TRBD2 | 14 | TRBV20-1 | CSAKAGAALNEQFF
. | 17 | TRBV6-6 | CASSSSGVPHLYNEQFF
TRBD1 | 17 | TRBV5-6 | CASIRLSGGMGTDTQYF
. | 17 | TRBV9 | CASSVVGGSASTDTQYF
. | 13 | TRBV12-3/TRBV12-4 | CASSFIGKNEQYF
TRBD1 | 13 | TRBV7-2 | CASSSGQGRPQHF
. | 14 | TRBV18 | CASSPPSLTGEQYF
TRBD1 | 12 | TRBV2 | CASTGQGYGYTF
. | 13 | TRBV28 | CASSFSQPYGYTF
. | 13 | TRBV20-1 | CSVAVVGGQPQHF
. | 15 | TRBV7-2 | CASSLGSGPTYEQYF
TRBD1 | 14 | TRBV6-1 | CASGIRTGGLEQYF
TRBD1 | 16 | TRBV10-3 | CAISQIAGTAKAGYTF
TRBD2 | 14 | TRBV9 | CASSAGLTTPEQYF
. | 14 | TRBV11-1 | CASSYRTANTEAFF
TRBD1 | 15 | TRBV6-1 | CASSEPGQVSYEQYF
TRBD2 | 14 | TRBV9 | CASSRASGGYEQYF
TRBD2 | 14 | TRBV2 | CASSDRLAGNEQYF
TRBD2 | 18 | TRBV7-2 | CASSLAFGLAGGRDEQYF
TRBD1 | 15 | TRBV7-3 | CASSLGTGSGNTIYF
. | 16 | TRBV11-3 | CASSLGGGQGGEKLFF
TRBD2 | 11 | TRBV6-2/TRBV6-3 | CASSTSHEQYF
. | 14 | TRBV7-8 | CASSSNSVADTQYF
. | 12 | TRBV5-6 | CASNSSSYEQYF
. | 14 | TRBV9 | CASSDSVSRETQYF
. | 13 | TRBV11-2 | CASSLGASDEQFF